This T cell receptor beta chain was documented in a study of PD-1 blockade in classical Hodgkin lymphoma. This sample's time point: newly diagnosed, previously untreated cHL patient sample. The CDR3 totals 16 residues. CDR1 and CDR2 (germline): SGHTA, FQGNSA. V shed 4 bases, J shed 2 bases, and the junction held 9 bases outside the gene matches. The method was immunoSEQ multiplex PCR; TCRdb's version includes in-frame clones alone and lacks a portion of them. The profile shows about 28,000 clones, about 89% of them singletons. The genes are TRBV7-2 and TRBJ2-3; 7 bases agree with TRBD1. The receptor comes from a human donor with classical Hodgkin lymphoma. What was sequenced was peripheral blood mononuclear cells (PBMCs). CDR3 sequence: CASSSQGSLPTDTQYF. DNA of the CDR3: TGTGCCAGCAGCTCACAGGGGTCCTTACCCACAGATACGCAGTATTTT.